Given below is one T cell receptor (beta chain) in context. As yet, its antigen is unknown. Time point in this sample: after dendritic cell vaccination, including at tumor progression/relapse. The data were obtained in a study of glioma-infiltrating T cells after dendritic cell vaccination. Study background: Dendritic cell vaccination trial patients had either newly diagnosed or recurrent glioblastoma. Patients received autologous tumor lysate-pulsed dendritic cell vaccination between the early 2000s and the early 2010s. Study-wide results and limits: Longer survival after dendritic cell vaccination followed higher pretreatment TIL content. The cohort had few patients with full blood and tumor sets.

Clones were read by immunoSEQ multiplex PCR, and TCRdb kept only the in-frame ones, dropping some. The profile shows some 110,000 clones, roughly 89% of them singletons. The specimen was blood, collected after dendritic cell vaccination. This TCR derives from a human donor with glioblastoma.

This CDR3 reads CASSSEGLGQRPYEQYF. In DNA form, the CDR3 reads TGTGCCAGCAGCTCAGAAGGTCTAGGACAGAGACCCTACGAGCAGTACTTC. This rearrangement joins TRBV7-2 to TRBJ2-7; a weak D match, TRBD1 (6 bases). Trimming left V 4 bases short and J 2 bases short, with 21 bases between. The CDR3 loop spans 17 amino acids. Germline V gene data show CDR1 as SGHTA and CDR2 as FQGNSA.